Listed below are T cell receptor beta chains from one sample, sequenced in a study of cytomegalovirus exposure and HLA in healthy donors. TCRdb keeps only in-frame clones here, not all; method: immunoSEQ multiplex PCR. The sample records fewer than 60,000 clones, 93% being singletons. Sequenced sample: PBMCs. The receptors here all came from a woman between 18 and 29 years old in good health and CMV-seropositive. The CDR3 runs from the conserved cysteine through the conserved F or W. The order of the fields is J gene, clone size, V gene, CDR3 protein. Clone sizes are given selectively: once, few, many, or a class where the clone is expanded.

j_call: TRBJ2-6; clone_size: NA; v_call: TRBV29-1; cdr3_aa: CSVTTGWSYPAPSGANVLTF
j_call: TRBJ2-7; clone_size: NA; v_call: TRBV7-7; cdr3_aa: CASSLDGTGSPQYF
j_call: TRBJ2-2; clone_size: NA; v_call: TRBV5-1; cdr3_aa: CASSFGLPTGELFF
j_call: TRBJ2-7; clone_size: once; v_call: TRBV28; cdr3_aa: CASTSLAGGYSYEQYF
j_call: TRBJ1-2; clone_size: NA; v_call: TRBV5-6; cdr3_aa: CASSLGSSYGYTF
j_call: TRBJ2-3; clone_size: once; v_call: TRBV21-1; cdr3_aa: CASSDSGGVTDTQYF
j_call: TRBJ1-2; clone_size: medium-sized; v_call: TRBV4-3; cdr3_aa: CASSQVAPKGDDYGYTF
j_call: TRBJ2-2; clone_size: NA; v_call: TRBV7-2; cdr3_aa: CASSFPSSGGNTGELFF
j_call: TRBJ2-1; clone_size: NA; v_call: TRBV10-1; cdr3_aa: CASMRDRGLNEQFF
j_call: TRBJ1-3; clone_size: NA; v_call: TRBV9; cdr3_aa: CASSPGTVPSGNTIYF
j_call: TRBJ2-7; clone_size: NA; v_call: TRBV5-4; cdr3_aa: CASSLTSAHEQYF
j_call: TRBJ2-2; clone_size: NA; v_call: TRBV15; cdr3_aa: CATSRERQTNTGELFF
j_call: TRBJ2-6; clone_size: NA; v_call: TRBV29-1; cdr3_aa: CSGRVSGANVLTF
j_call: TRBJ1-5; clone_size: NA; v_call: TRBV28; cdr3_aa: CASSRQGLSNQPQHF
j_call: TRBJ1-1; clone_size: NA; v_call: TRBV4-1; cdr3_aa: CASSQGLINTEAFF
j_call: TRBJ2-1; clone_size: NA; v_call: TRBV6-5; cdr3_aa: CATGLAYEQFF
j_call: TRBJ2-7; clone_size: few; v_call: TRBV9; cdr3_aa: CASSVGTGAYEQYF
j_call: TRBJ2-7; clone_size: NA; v_call: TRBV5-5; cdr3_aa: CASSQNLGLRTGSYEQYF
j_call: TRBJ2-3; clone_size: few; v_call: TRBV6-1; cdr3_aa: CASSEGGAADTQYF
j_call: TRBJ1-6; clone_size: NA; v_call: TRBV15; cdr3_aa: CATSRLSGGSPLHF
j_call: TRBJ1-1; clone_size: NA; v_call: TRBV30; cdr3_aa: CAWREMAEAFF
j_call: TRBJ2-5; clone_size: NA; v_call: TRBV2; cdr3_aa: CASRRQGAGQETQYF
j_call: TRBJ1-6; clone_size: NA; v_call: TRBV7-9; cdr3_aa: CASSSDRVMTPLHF
j_call: TRBJ1-6; clone_size: NA; v_call: TRBV6-5; cdr3_aa: CASSPGGTGISPLHF
j_call: TRBJ2-1; clone_size: once; v_call: TRBV27; cdr3_aa: CASSSLGLAGGQRDEQFF
j_call: TRBJ1-4; clone_size: NA; v_call: TRBV19; cdr3_aa: CASSMFGIRTVFF
j_call: TRBJ2-7; clone_size: NA; v_call: TRBV7-2; cdr3_aa: CASSKSRTSTSF
j_call: TRBJ2-7; clone_size: NA; v_call: TRBV5-1; cdr3_aa: CASSLGGGGEYEQYF
j_call: TRBJ1-3; clone_size: NA; v_call: TRBV29-1; cdr3_aa: CSVARGLVSGNTIYF
j_call: TRBJ1-2; clone_size: once; v_call: TRBV5-1; cdr3_aa: CASSQQGIGAGYTF
j_call: TRBJ2-7; clone_size: NA; v_call: TRBV4-1; cdr3_aa: CASSQPTMSSYEQYF
j_call: TRBJ2-3; clone_size: NA; v_call: TRBV6-5; cdr3_aa: CASMEQARPDTQYF
j_call: TRBJ1-5; clone_size: NA; v_call: TRBV2; cdr3_aa: CASSRREGDNQPQHF
j_call: TRBJ2-1; clone_size: NA; v_call: TRBV10-1; cdr3_aa: CASSESGANEQFF
j_call: TRBJ2-5; clone_size: NA; v_call: TRBV27; cdr3_aa: CASSPLKTGGPETQYF
j_call: TRBJ1-5; clone_size: NA; v_call: TRBV19; cdr3_aa: CASSIKGISNQPQHF
j_call: TRBJ1-1; clone_size: NA; v_call: TRBV6-5; cdr3_aa: CASRRGGWNTEAFF
j_call: TRBJ2-4; clone_size: once; v_call: TRBV11-2; cdr3_aa: CASRLLSSKNIQYF
j_call: TRBJ1-2; clone_size: NA; v_call: TRBV7-2; cdr3_aa: CASSQKLHRDGPVRPYTF
j_call: NA; clone_size: NA; v_call: TRBV5-1; cdr3_aa: CASSRDKSSYEQYF
j_call: TRBJ1-1; clone_size: once; v_call: TRBV5-4; cdr3_aa: CASTEAGQSPNTEAFF
j_call: TRBJ2-3; clone_size: NA; v_call: TRBV9; cdr3_aa: CASSVGTGHIYTQYF
j_call: TRBJ2-1; clone_size: few; v_call: TRBV30; cdr3_aa: CAWSPNGGRISNEQFF
j_call: TRBJ2-3; clone_size: NA; v_call: TRBV6-5; cdr3_aa: CASSFRTLEGTQYF
j_call: TRBJ1-2; clone_size: NA; v_call: TRBV5-1; cdr3_aa: CASSLERSYGYTF
j_call: TRBJ2-7; clone_size: NA; v_call: TRBV19; cdr3_aa: CASSVDSTSGEQYF
j_call: TRBJ2-5; clone_size: NA; v_call: TRBV27; cdr3_aa: CASSLIPGGLQETQYF
j_call: TRBJ2-7; clone_size: few; v_call: TRBV18; cdr3_aa: CASSPQTGKGSYEQYF
j_call: TRBJ2-5; clone_size: NA; v_call: TRBV6-1; cdr3_aa: CASSEIIWGAGGQETQYF
j_call: TRBJ1-2; clone_size: NA; v_call: TRBV6-6; cdr3_aa: CANRQGAWGGYTF